The 18 T cell receptor beta chains below all came from one sample that was sequenced in a study of T cells in Graves' hyperthyroidism and ophthalmopathy. Researchers amplified the TCR beta CDR3 regions from RNA transcripts. Primed by the HTBI set, a first-round RT-PCR was run on the TCR CDR3. TCRdb used MiXCR to reprocess the multiplex PCR reads, holding one entry per CDR3 protein. The table has some 350,000 distinct CDR3 sequences, 20% to 30% seen once. The specimen sequenced was blood. The receptors here all came from a man aged 45-65 years with Graves' hyperthyroidism.

This clonotype was seen a single time. The chain carries TRBV20-1 and TRBJ1-3; D ambiguous. V lost 0 bases and J lost 4, with 7 bases in between. The germline gives CDR1 DFQATT, CDR2 SNEGSKA (reference sequence). The CDR3 extends over 13 amino acids. Here the CDR3 DNA reads TGCAGTGCTAGAGATCTTGGGGGAAACACCATATATTTT. Its translation: CSARDLGGNTIYF.

The chain joins TRBV3-1 to TRBJ2-5; 10 bases align to TRBD2. The ends lost 5 bases at V and 2 bases at J; junction bases unmatched: 2. The CDR3 sequence is 14 residues long. Looked up from germline, CDR1 is LGHDT and CDR2 is YNNKEL (reference sequence). CDR3 protein: CASSALAGQETQYF. The CDR3 nucleotides read TGTGCCAGCAGCGCACTAGCGGGGCAAGAGACCCAGTACTTC.

In its sample, this clonotype was seen a few times. J is TRBJ2-3 and V is TRBV6-5, with 11 bases lining up with TRBD2. V lost 3 bases to trimming and J lost 0 bases; unmatched junction nucleotides: 8. The CDR3 has 18 amino acids. From germline, CDR1 is MNHEY and CDR2 SVGAGI. CDR3 sequence reads: CASSYITSGRESTDTQYF. Here the CDR3 DNA reads TGTGCCAGCAGTTATATAACTAGCGGGAGAGAAAGCACAGATACGCAGTATTTT.

The V gene is TRBV7-9, the J gene TRBJ2-7; TRBD1 matches 9 bases. The CDR3 totals 16 residues. The V and J ends lost 4 bases and 5 bases, in that order; junction bases with no gene match: 12. Germline loops: CDR1 SEHNR, CDR2 FQNEAQ (reference sequence). CDR3 amino acids: CASSSQEGQGSHEQYF. The CDR3 bases are TGTGCCAGCAGCTCGCAGGAAGGACAGGGGTCCCACGAGCAGTACTTC.

The chain links TRBV7-2 to TRBJ1-4; D is undetermined. The V end was cut by 4 bases, the J end by 3 bases, with 12 bases between. From germline, CDR1 is SGHTA and CDR2 FQGNSA. This CDR3 is 15 amino acids long. The CDR3 DNA follows: TGTGCCAGCAGCTCCCGGGTCGGGCCTAATGAAAAACTGTTTTTT. This translates into CASSSRVGPNEKLFF.

This rearrangement joins TRBV20-1 to TRBJ2-3; no clear D gene. V was pared by 0 bases and J by 4 bases, with 5 bases between. Per the germline V gene, CDR1 is DFQATT and CDR2 is SNEGSKA (reference sequence). This CDR3 is 12 amino acids long. The CDR3 protein is CSAREGSDTQYF. Written as DNA, the CDR3 is TGCAGTGCTAGAGAGGGGTCAGATACGCAGTATTTT.

This clonotype has just a few counts. This chain joins TRBV5-1 and TRBJ1-1; weak D call: TRBD1 (5 bases). The ends were cut back, 4 bases at V and 6 bases at J, with 16 bases in the middle. The germline CDR1 and CDR2 sequences are SGHRS and YFSETQ. The CDR3 is made up of 14 amino acids. The CDR3 region is CASSNGDGRPEAFF. In DNA form, the CDR3 reads TGCGCCAGCAGCAACGGGGACGGAAGACCTGAAGCTTTCTTT. The complete variable domain, with remaining parts taken from reference TRBV5-1 and TRBJ1-1, reads KAGVTQTPRYLIKTRGQQVTLSCSPISGHRSVSWYQQTPGQGLQFLFEYFSETQRNKGNFPGRFSGRQFSNSRSEMNVSTLELGDSALYLCASSNGDGRPEAFFGQGTRLTVV.

This clonotype has at least ten counts. The chain recombines TRBV29-1 with TRBJ1-2; D is ambiguous. The V gene's germline CDR1 is SQVTM and CDR2 ANQGSEA. Trimming left V 6 bases short and J 8 bases short, with 13 bases between. CDR3 size: 11 residues. The chain's CDR3 is CSVGPLGGYTF. CDR3 nucleotide sequence: TGCAGCGTCGGACCCCTGGGAGGCTACACCTTC.

This clonotype was detected only a few times. This rearrangement joins TRBV7-2 to TRBJ1-1; no clear D gene. Trimming removed 6 bases from V and 1 base from J, with 15 bases in between. The CDR3 runs to 15 residues. Germline V CDR1 and CDR2: SGHTA, FQGNSA. In nucleotides, the CDR3 is TGTGCCAGCAGTCCTCCCCGGCTGACGAACACTGAAGCTTTCTTT. It codes for CASSPPRLTNTEAFF. The full variable domain, completed using reference TRBV7-2 and TRBJ1-1, is GAGVSQSPSNKVTEKGKDVELRCDPISGHTALYWYRQSLGQGLEFLIYFQGNSAPDKSGLPSDRFSAERTGGSVSTLTIQRTQQEDSAVYLCASSPPRLTNTEAFFGQGTRLTVV.

This clonotype was counted ten times or more. The chain is built from TRBV20-1 and TRBJ2-1, with 10 bases lining up with TRBD2. The junction had 5 bases not matched to a gene; V was cut back by 3 bases and J by 3 bases. The CDR3 is 15 residues long. Germline CDR1 is DFQATT and CDR2 is SNEGSKA (reference sequence). The CDR3 sequence: CSASLLAGDYNEQFF. The CDR3 coding sequence is TGCAGTGCTAGTCTCCTAGCGGGAGACTACAATGAGCAGTTCTTC.

This clonotype was observed a few times. The chain uses TRBV5-1 and TRBJ2-3, with D hard to call. The CDR3 is made up of 13 amino acids. Per germline, CDR1 SGHRS and CDR2 YFSETQ. Trimming stripped 0 bases from V and 4 bases from J, with 6 bases between. The CDR3 sequence: CASSLELPDTQYF. Written as DNA, the CDR3 is TGCGCCAGCAGCTTGGAGCTCCCAGATACGCAGTATTTT. Filled out from reference TRBV5-1 and TRBJ2-3, the complete variable domain reads KAGVTQTPRYLIKTRGQQVTLSCSPISGHRSVSWYQQTPGQGLQFLFEYFSETQRNKGNFPGRFSGRQFSNSRSEMNVSTLELGDSALYLCASSLELPDTQYFGPGTRLTVL.

This clonotype was detected only a few times. V gene TRBV28 combines with J gene TRBJ2-7; TRBD2 agrees at 7 bases. The V and J ends lost 6 bases and 2 bases, in that order; junction bases with no gene match: 7. CDR3 length: 14 residues. Germline V gene lookup returns CDR1 MDHEN and CDR2 SYDVKM. The DNA for the CDR3 is TGTGCCAGCAGAGCTGGGGGGGGAACCTACGAGCAGTACTTC. Translation gives CASRAGGGTYEQYF.

A few counts support this clonotype. V gene TRBV29-1 combines with J gene TRBJ2-3, with 11 positions matching TRBD2. Germline V gene lookup returns CDR1 SQVTM and CDR2 ANQGSEA. The CDR3 is 18 amino acids. Losses at the gene ends were 0 bases for V and 2 bases for J; bases not matched to a gene: 10. The DNA for the CDR3 is TGCAGCGTTGAAGACCTAGCGGGAGGAAGCCGCCCCACAGATACGCAGTATTTT. This translates into CSVEDLAGGSRPTDTQYF.

This clonotype was detected ten times or more. V and J are TRBV6-1 and TRBJ2-3; D possibly corresponds to TRBD2 (6 bases). Germline V gene lookup returns CDR1 MNHNS and CDR2 SASEGT. Trimming cost V 6 bases and J 6 bases, with 10 bases left between them. CDR3 length: 12 amino acids. The CDR3 region is CASSNLADTQYF. In DNA, the CDR3 is TGTGCCAGCAGCAACCTAGCGGATACGCAGTATTTT.

This clonotype was seen only a few times. J is TRBJ2-4 and V is TRBV11-2; 11 nucleotides align to TRBD2. The CDR3 runs to 18 residues. Germline trimming cut 3 bases from V and 7 bases from J; bases unmatched to any gene: 14. The germline CDR1 and CDR2 sequences are SGHAT and FQNNGV. The CDR3 nucleotides are TGTGCCAGCAGCTTGGGGGGGAACCCCGTAGCGGGAGGGAACATTCAGTACTTC. Translated, it gives CASSLGGNPVAGGNIQYF.

This sequence joins TRBV6-1 and TRBJ1-1, with D tentatively TRBD1 (5 bases). CDR1 MNHNS and CDR2 SASEGT come from the germline V gene. This CDR3 comprises 13 residues. V was cut by 2 bases and J by 7 bases, with 11 bases left in between. CDR3 DNA: TGTGCCAGCAGTGAAAGCAGGGTGGGTGAAGCTTTCTTT. Translated: CASSESRVGEAFF.

The chain has TRBV14 and TRBJ1-6; D possibly corresponds to TRBD1 (5 bases). The V end was cut by 2 bases, the J end by 4 bases, with 15 bases between. Germline V gene lookup returns CDR1 SGHDN and CDR2 FVKESK. The CDR3 runs to 17 residues. The CDR3 protein is CASSQRDGRAYNSPLHF. For the CDR3, the DNA is TGTGCCAGCAGCCAACGGGACGGGAGAGCATATAATTCACCCCTCCACTTT.

J is TRBJ2-1 and V is TRBV12-3 or TRBV12-4; D call uncertain. The V and J ends lost 0 bases and 7 bases respectively, with 4 bases between them. This CDR3 is built from 12 residues. CDR3: CASSLATNEQFF. The CDR3 nucleotides read TGTGCCAGCAGTTTAGCTACGAATGAGCAGTTCTTC.